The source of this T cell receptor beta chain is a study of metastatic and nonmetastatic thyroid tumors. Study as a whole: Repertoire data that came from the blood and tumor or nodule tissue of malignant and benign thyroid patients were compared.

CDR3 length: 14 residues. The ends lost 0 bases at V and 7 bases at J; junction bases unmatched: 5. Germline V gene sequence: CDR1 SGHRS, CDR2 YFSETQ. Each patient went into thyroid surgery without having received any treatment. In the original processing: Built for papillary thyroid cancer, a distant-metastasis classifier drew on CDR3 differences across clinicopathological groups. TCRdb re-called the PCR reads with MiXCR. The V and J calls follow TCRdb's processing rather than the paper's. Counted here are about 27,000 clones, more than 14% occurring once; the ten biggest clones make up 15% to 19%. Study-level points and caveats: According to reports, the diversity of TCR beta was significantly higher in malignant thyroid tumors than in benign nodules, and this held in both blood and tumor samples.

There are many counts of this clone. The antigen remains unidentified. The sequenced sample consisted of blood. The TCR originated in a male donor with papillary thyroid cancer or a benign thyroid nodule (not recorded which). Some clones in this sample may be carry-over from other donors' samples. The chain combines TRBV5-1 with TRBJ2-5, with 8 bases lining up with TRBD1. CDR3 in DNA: TGCGCCAGCAGCTTGGCCACAGGGGGAGGGACCCAGTACTTC. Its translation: CASSLATGGGTQYF. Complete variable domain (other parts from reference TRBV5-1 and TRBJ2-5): KAGVTQTPRYLIKTRGQQVTLSCSPISGHRSVSWYQQTPGQGLQFLFEYFSETQRNKGNFPGRFSGRQFSNSRSEMNVSTLELGDSALYLCASSLATGGGTQYFGPGTRLLVL.